This passage covers 27 T cell receptor beta chains from one sample sequenced in a study of blood T cell repertoires in COVID-19. Some clones are missing from TCRdb's copy, which holds only in-frame ones; the method was immunoSEQ multiplex PCR. The table has 400,000 to 450,000 clones, 80% to 90% seen once. The sample comprised peripheral blood. All receptors derive from a woman in her thirties with active or convalescent COVID-19.

This clone was seen a single time. The J gene is TRBJ1-3, the V gene TRBV2; D might be TRBD1 (6 bases). V gave up 6 bases and J gave up 4 bases, with 13 bases separating them. In germline, CDR1 is SNHLY, CDR2 FYNNEI. This CDR3 contains 14 residues. The CDR3 protein is CASRPTGTGNTIYF. CDR3 coding DNA: TGTGCCAGCAGACCCACAGGGACGGGAAACACCATATATTTT.

The chain has TRBV9 and TRBJ2-7; 10 bases are a match to TRBD1. This CDR3 contains 14 residues. CDR1 is SGDLS and CDR2 is YYNGEE in the germline V gene. Trimming took 3 bases from V and 2 from J; bases not matched to a gene: 2. CDR3 region: CASSEGQGTYEQYF. Here the CDR3 DNA reads TGTGCCAGCAGCGAGGGACAGGGGACCTACGAGCAGTACTTC.

The rearrangement joins TRBV7-9 to TRBJ2-3; TRBD2 agrees at 10 bases. The length of the CDR3 is 19 residues. The germline gives CDR1 SEHNR, CDR2 FQNEAQ (reference sequence). V gave up 3 bases and J gave up 6 bases; unmatched junction bases: 18. CDR3 residues: CASSLRGQGLAGVGDTQYF. In DNA form, the CDR3 reads TGTGCCAGCAGCTTGAGGGGGCAAGGTCTAGCGGGAGTAGGGGATACGCAGTATTTT.

The chain uses TRBV4-1 and TRBJ1-2, with TRBD1 identical over 8 bases. Losses at the gene ends were 0 bases for V and 4 bases for J; bases not matched to a gene: 4. The V gene's germline CDR1 is MGHRA and CDR2 YSYEKL. This CDR3 comprises 15 residues. DNA of the CDR3: TGCGCCAGCAGCCAAGATGGAACAGGGGGCTATGGCTACACCTTC. Protein: CASSQDGTGGYGYTF.

The genes are TRBV13 and TRBJ1-1, with a tentative D call TRBD1 (5 bases). Germline assignment: CDR1 PRHDT and CDR2 FYEKMQ (reference sequence). Trimming took off 5 bases at V and 4 bases at J, with 8 bases between the two ends. CDR3 length equals 12 residues. For the CDR3, the DNA is TGTGCCAGCAGCGGGGGGGGCACTGAAGCTTTCTTT. This gives the protein CASSGGGTEAFF.

This sequence joins TRBV4-1 and TRBJ2-5; D is possibly TRBD2 (6 bases). This CDR3 is built from 19 residues. With 4 bases removed from V and 5 bases from J, the gap between germline ends came to 29 bases. Germline CDR1 reads MGHRA; CDR2 reads YSYEKL. CDR3 nucleotides: TGCGCCAGCAGCCGGTTCCCGGGAGTTTCGGTCGAGATAACGGAGACCCAGTACTTC. Encoded protein: CASSRFPGVSVEITETQYF.

The chain links TRBV5-1 to TRBJ1-4; D unresolved. Trimming took 0 bases from V and 11 from J, leaving 14 bases between them. Per the germline V gene, CDR1 is SGHRS and CDR2 is YFSETQ. The CDR3 runs 14 residues. CDR3 protein: CASSLAEPPEKLFF. The CDR3 DNA follows: TGCGCCAGCAGCTTGGCCGAACCGCCTGAGAAACTGTTTTTT.

A single count supports this clone. The genes are TRBV18 and TRBJ2-7; D not certain. V dropped 2 bases and J dropped 7 bases, with 6 bases sitting between them. The germline V gene has CDR1 KGHSH and CDR2 LQKENI. CDR3 length: 11 amino acids. The CDR3 nucleotides are TGTGCCAGCTCACCAAGACTGGAGCAGTACTTC. The encoded protein is CASSPRLEQYF.

This clone was seen a handful of times. At one of its ends the junction is not consistent with the germline gene, which may arise from a read error. The chain joins TRBV10-1 to TRBJ1-4; TRBD1 matches at 8 bases. CDR1 is WNHNN, CDR2 SYGVQD, per germline (reference sequence). This CDR3 has 13 amino acids. CDR3: CASGDRGGEKLFF. CDR3 coding DNA: TGCGCCAGCGGTGACAGGGGTGGAGAAAAACTGTTTTTT.

V and J are TRBV6-1 and TRBJ2-6; D uncertain. CDR1 and CDR2 (germline): MNHNS, SASEGT. CDR3 length: 15 residues. V shed 2 bases and J shed 0 bases, with 5 bases lying between them. This CDR3 is CASSENGSGANVLTF. The DNA for the CDR3 is TGTGCCAGCAGTGAAAACGGCTCTGGGGCCAACGTCCTGACTTTC.

The chain recombines TRBV24-1 with TRBJ1-1; D possibly corresponds to TRBD1 (6 bases). Trimming removed 1 base at V and 1 base at J, with 12 bases between. Germline-derived CDR1 and CDR2 are KGHDR and SFDVKD. CDR3 length: 16 residues. CDR3 bases: TGTGCCACCAGTGATTTTCTGACAGGAGGGAACACTGAAGCTTTCTTT. Its translation: CATSDFLTGGNTEAFF.

The chain carries TRBV4-1 and TRBJ2-3; TRBD2 is a possible D gene (5 bases). This CDR3 spans 16 amino acids. CDR1 and CDR2 from the germline V gene are MGHRA and YSYEKL. The germline V and J ends were trimmed by 1 base and 1 base, with 12 bases remaining between them. In DNA form, the CDR3 reads TGCGCCAGCAGCCAAGGGTCCCGCGGGCGCACAGATACGCAGTATTTT. Translating gives CASSQGSRGRTDTQYF.

The chain couples TRBV29-1 to TRBJ1-2, with a tentative D call TRBD1 (5 bases). The germline CDR1 and CDR2 sequences are SQVTM and ANQGSEA. Trimming stripped 8 bases from V and 4 bases from J, with 11 bases between. The CDR3 loop spans 11 amino acids. This chain's CDR3 is CSLRQSYGYTF. The CDR3 coding sequence is TGCAGCCTACGACAGTCCTATGGCTACACCTTC.

The gene calls are TRBV7-2 and TRBJ2-1; unclear D gene. Trimming stripped 6 bases from V and 7 bases from J, with 16 bases between. This CDR3 is 14 amino acids long. CDR1 and CDR2 from the germline V gene are SGHTA and FQGNSA. In DNA form, the CDR3 reads TGTGCCAGCAGACTCAACTTACCTCCTAATGAGCAGTTCTTC. Translating it yields CASRLNLPPNEQFF.

In the case of this clone: The junction does not match germline at one end; this may be a read error. CDR3 DNA sequence: TGTGCCAGCAGCGAAGATCGATTACAGGGGGCCTCTTATGGCTACACCTTC. It codes for CASSEDRLQGASYGYTF. The gene calls are TRBV3-1 (or the pseudogene TRBV3-2) and TRBJ1-2, with 9 bases identical to TRBD1. Germline CDR1 and CDR2: LGHDT and YNNKEL (reference sequence). The CDR3 has 17 residues.

This clone occurred once. The chain couples TRBV21-1 to TRBJ2-1; TRBD2 reflects the table's D call only, with no check against the DNA. TRBV21-1 represents a pseudogene. The CDR3 loop spans 15 amino acids. This CDR3 is CASSNALGTYNEQFF. CDR3 nucleotides: TGTGCCAGCAGCAACGCACTAGGGACCTACAATGAGCAGTTCTTC.

The CDR3 sequence is CSASRGLEQFF. The CDR3 nucleotides read TGCAGTGCTAGCAGGGGGCTTGAGCAGTTCTTC. The chain combines TRBV20-1 with TRBJ2-1; 8 bases map to TRBD1. The junction had 1 base not matched to a gene; V was cut back by 3 bases and J by 9 bases. The V gene's germline CDR1 is DFQATT and CDR2 SNEGSKA (reference sequence). The CDR3 runs 11 residues.

The chain carries TRBV6-5 and TRBJ2-3, with D perhaps matching TRBD2 (7 bases). Germline V gives CDR1 MNHEY, CDR2 SVGAGI. The CDR3 covers 14 residues. V gave up 5 bases and J gave up 4 bases, with 13 bases separating them. The CDR3 DNA sequence: TGTGCCAGCAGTCAGGGCGGGGGCGCAGATACGCAGTATTTT. Its protein is CASSQGGGADTQYF.

This rearrangement joins TRBV18 to TRBJ2-7, with D unresolved. Per germline, CDR1 KGHSH and CDR2 LQKENI. Trimming stripped 5 bases from V and 4 bases from J, with 15 bases between. The CDR3 runs 14 residues. CDR3 region: CASSASSRSYEQYF. CDR3 coding DNA: TGTGCCAGCTCAGCCTCCTCTAGGTCATACGAGCAGTACTTC.

The chain links TRBV6-5 to TRBJ1-1; 7 nucleotides agree with TRBD1. Looked up from germline, CDR1 is MNHEY and CDR2 is SVGAGI. V lost 4 bases and J lost 7; bases outside the gene matches: 12. This CDR3 has 15 residues. The CDR3 region has the DNA TGTGCCAGCAGTTTCCTGACAGGGATTGAAAATGAAGCTTTCTTT. Amino acid sequence: CASSFLTGIENEAFF.

The V call is TRBV2, the J call TRBJ1-4; no clear D gene. Germline V CDR1 and CDR2: SNHLY, FYNNEI. Trimming left V 4 bases short and J 4 bases short, with 13 bases between. The CDR3 totals 15 residues. The CDR3 region is CASSVSVLINEKLFF. CDR3 nucleotide sequence: TGTGCCAGCAGTGTATCTGTGCTAATTAATGAAAAACTGTTTTTT.

The J gene is TRBJ1-5, the V gene TRBV15; 9 bases are shared with TRBD1. From germline, CDR1 is LNHNV and CDR2 YYDKDF (reference sequence). There are 19 residues in the CDR3. With 0 bases clipped from V and 1 base from J, the junction kept 10 bases outside the gene matches. Here the CDR3 DNA reads TGTGCCACCAGCAGAGAGGGACAGGGAGAGTTTATAAGCAATCAGCCCCAGCATTTT. Translation: CATSREGQGEFISNQPQHF.

V is TRBV4-2 and J is TRBJ2-7; 9 positions agree with TRBD2. Trimming cost V 1 base and J 6 bases; bases outside gene matches: 13. The CDR3 runs 17 residues. Germline-derived CDR1 and CDR2 are LGHNA and YNFKEQ. In nucleotides, the CDR3 is TGTGCCAGCAGCCAAGCATCTGTAGCGGGGGAGATACGCGAGCAGTACTTC. Amino acids: CASSQASVAGEIREQYF.

The rearrangement links TRBV10-1 to TRBJ2-5; 8 bases fit TRBD2. V lost 0 bases to trimming and J lost 4 bases; unmatched junction nucleotides: 7. From germline, CDR1 is WNHNN and CDR2 SYGVQD (reference sequence). This CDR3 contains 16 residues. CDR3 in DNA: TGCGCCAGCAGTGAGTCGACGGCGGGGGGTTTAGAGACCCAGTACTTC. It yields the protein CASSESTAGGLETQYF.

The chain joins TRBV14 to TRBJ2-1; tentative D call: TRBD2 (6 bases). The CDR3 contains 18 residues. Trimming removed 2 bases at V and 0 bases at J, with 17 bases between. The V gene's germline CDR1 is SGHDN and CDR2 FVKESK. The CDR3 reads CASSQLLIAAGSYNEQFF. CDR3 nucleotides: TGTGCCAGCAGCCAACTGCTAATAGCGGCTGGCTCCTACAATGAGCAGTTCTTC.

J is TRBJ1-1 and V is TRBV6-1; tentative D call: TRBD1 (5 bases). Germline V CDR1 and CDR2: MNHNS, SASEGT. This CDR3 contains 13 residues. V gave up 2 bases and J gave up 7 bases, with 11 bases separating them. Here the CDR3 DNA reads TGTGCCAGCAGTGAAAGGCTGGGGGGTGAAGCTTTCTTT. It specifies CASSERLGGEAFF.

The rearrangement joins TRBV25-1 to TRBJ2-7, with TRBD1 identical over 7 bases. Trimming cost V 4 bases and J 6 bases; bases outside gene matches: 9. CDR1 and CDR2 from the germline V gene are MGHDK and SYGVNS. The CDR3 loop spans 14 amino acids. CDR3 coding DNA: TGTGCCAGCAGTGGAAGACAGGGCTGGTCCGAGCAGTACTTC. This gives the protein CASSGRQGWSEQYF.